This TCR beta chain was documented in a study of T cell changes during pregnancy in multiple sclerosis (dated by TCRdb to the late 2010s). Notes on the research overall: Changes in the T cell repertoire over the course of pregnancy were examined in this study in women with multiple sclerosis.

Measured from the cysteine to the phenylalanine, the CDR3 is 15 residues long. Of all the DNA, just the CDR3 is kept, 45 bases in frame from base 1. The V end gives up 5 bases and the J end 1 base, leaving 5 bases in the junction not matched to a gene. The germline V gene gives CDR1 as MDHEN and CDR2 as SYDVKM. Concerning this clone: The target of this receptor is not known. Nothing much larger sits one base from this clone, and base qualities are not available.

The library was built by means of the immunoSEQ multiplex PCR assay. TCRdb carries this immuneACCESS record with in-frame sequences only. Its versions omit some clonotypes, under half of them owing to an unresolved V gene in the studies checked, with the rest unexplained. This sample holds some 100,000 clones; 80% to 95% were observed only once. The ten top clones hold roughly 2% of the sample. The clonotype was recovered from a female donor with multiple sclerosis, enrolled in a pregnancy study. The V and J segments used are TRBV28 and TRBJ1-2; 9 bases in the junction line up with TRBD1. The sample in question was peripheral blood, obtained after pregnancy. Here is the DNA: TGTGCCAGCAGTCCCTGGGACAGGGTTAACTATGGCTACACCTTC. This sequence encodes CASSPWDRVNYGYTF.